This is a list of T cell receptor beta chains from one sample in a study of blood T cell repertoires in COVID-19. Repertoires were generated with immunoSEQ multiplex PCR, while TCRdb's copy carries only in-frame clones and drops some. Here the sample spans 100,000 to 150,000 clones, approximately 88% being singletons. The sequenced sample was peripheral blood. Receptor source: a man aged 45-65 years with acute or convalescent COVID-19. Each CDR3 is given with its conserved first and last residue. A D gene is named only where the DNA matches it firmly. The size of a clone is reported for some rows only, either as once, few or many, or as a class for expanded clones.

d_call	clone_size	v_call	j_call	cdr3_nt	cdr3_aa
TRBD1	NA	TRBV12-3/TRBV12-4	TRBJ1-5	TGTGCCAGCAGCGGGACAGGGCACCAGCCCCAGCATTTT	CASSGTGHQPQHF
TRBD1	NA	TRBV6-1	TRBJ1-3	TGTGCCAGCAGTGTGGGGACAGCTTTCTCTGGAAACACCATATATTTT	CASSVGTAFSGNTIYF
NA	NA	TRBV7-2	TRBJ2-7	TGTGCCAGCAGCTTAAACGGTTTTGGCGAGCAGTACTTC	CASSLNGFGEQYF
NA	NA	TRBV6-1	TRBJ1-4	TGTGCCAGCAGTGCTTCGGGAACTAATGAAAAACTGTTTTTT	CASSASGTNEKLFF
NA	NA	TRBV4-1	TRBJ1-2	TGCGCCAGCAGCCAAGGACAGACCTATGGCTACACCTTC	CASSQGQTYGYTF
TRBD1	NA	TRBV28	TRBJ1-1	TGTGCCAGCAGAGAGACAGGGGTCGGCACTGAAGCTTTCTTT	CASRETGVGTEAFF
TRBD2	NA	TRBV18	TRBJ2-1	TGTGCCAGCTCACCGGTGACGGGAGGGCCGAATGAGCAGTTCTTC	CASSPVTGGPNEQFF
NA	once	TRBV30	TRBJ2-2	TGTGCCTGGAGCGAGGGACATAACACCGGGGAGCTGTTTTTT	CAWSEGHNTGELFF
NA	NA	TRBV21-1	TRBJ2-7	TGTGCCAGCAGCAAAGCGCGGGGTCCTAGAAGCTCCTACGAGCAGTACTTC	CASSKARGPRSSYEQYF
TRBD2	NA	TRBV20-1	TRBJ2-5	TGCAGTGCTTTTAGCGGGACGACCCAGTACTTC	CSAFSGTTQYF
NA	NA	TRBV19	TRBJ1-5	TGTGCCAGTAGTATCAAGGACAGTAGCAATCAGCCCCAGCATTTT	CASSIKDSSNQPQHF
NA	once	TRBV12-5	TRBJ1-1	TGTGCTAGTGGTCTTGGGGGGAAGGGCCATAAGGCTGCTTTCTTT	CASGLGGKGHKAAFF
NA	NA	TRBV3-1/TRBV3-2	TRBJ1-2	TGTGCCAGCAGCCTGAGAGGGTCCTATGGCTACACCTTC	CASSLRGSYGYTF
NA	few	TRBV3-1/TRBV3-2	TRBJ1-2	TGTGCCAGCAGCCAAGGTGGCAGGGAACGTGGCTACACCTTC	CASSQGGRERGYTF
NA	NA	TRBV7-9	TRBJ2-3	TGTGCCAGCAGCCTTAATGTAGCGGACACAGATACGCAGTATTTT	CASSLNVADTDTQYF
TRBD2	NA	TRBV7-2	TRBJ2-1	TGTGCCAGCAGCTCCTCGGCGGGAGGAAACCATGAGCAGTTCTTC	CASSSSAGGNHEQFF
TRBD1	NA	TRBV14	TRBJ1-3	TGTGCCAGCAGCCAAGACCAGGGGGCGGCTGGAAACACCATATATTTT	CASSQDQGAAGNTIYF
NA	NA	TRBV12-3/TRBV12-4	TRBJ1-2	TGTGCCAGCACCATCAGGGTGAGCTATGGCTACACCTTC	CASTIRVSYGYTF